Listed here are 28 T cell receptor beta chains from one sample, sequenced in a study of beta chain features in type 1 diabetes. As every portion of the isolated RNA was reverse transcribed, the sequencing read expressed TCRB transcripts. Repertoires were generated with immunoSEQ multiplex PCR, while TCRdb's copy carries only in-frame clones and drops some. Altogether roughly 300,000 clones are present, 11% to 15% being singletons, with the ten largest covering roughly 6.7%. Material: central memory CD4+ T cells from blood. The origin of the receptors is a man in his thirties or forties in good health.

The genes are TRBV5-1 and TRBJ2-1; D possibly corresponds to TRBD2 (5 bases). The CDR3 contains 14 residues. V was shortened by 0 bases and J by 8 bases, with 12 bases between the two germline ends. The germline gives CDR1 SGHRS, CDR2 YFSETQ. CDR3 in amino acids: CASSLEAARDEQFF. The DNA for the CDR3 is TGCGCCAGCAGCTTGGAAGCGGCACGGGATGAGCAGTTCTTC.

This clone was counted between two and nine times. The V and J genes are TRBV7-2 and TRBJ1-6; D remains unclear. The germline gives CDR1 SGHTA, CDR2 FQGNSA. The CDR3 is made up of 14 amino acids. Deletions cut 6 bases from V and 8 bases from J, with 14 bases between. The CDR3 DNA sequence: TGTGCCAGCAGGCCAGATAATATAGATTCACCCCTCCACTTT. It translates to CASRPDNIDSPLHF.

For this clone: Other DNA sequences from this sample encode an identical CDR3 as well. The V and J genes are TRBV7-9 and TRBJ2-7; D is unresolved. The CDR3 sequence is 13 residues long. V lost 9 bases to trimming and J lost 5 bases, with 17 bases between them. In germline, CDR1 is SEHNR, CDR2 FQNEAQ (reference sequence). The CDR3 loop reads CASSPSGPHEQYF. CDR3 sequence (DNA): TGTGCCAGTAGCCCATCCGGGCCCCACGAGCAGTACTTC.

The sample holds many counts of this clone. The chain carries TRBV7-8 and TRBJ2-1, with D perhaps TRBD2 (5 bases). Germline V CDR1 and CDR2: SGHVS, FQNEAQ. The CDR3 totals 15 residues. V shed 0 bases and J shed 12 bases, with 18 bases lying between them. The CDR3 here is CASSLAGLKGEGQFF. Here the CDR3 DNA reads TGTGCCAGCAGCTTAGCGGGCCTGAAGGGAGAGGGGCAGTTCTTC. The full variable domain, with the rest looked up from reference TRBV7-8 and TRBJ2-1, is GAGVSQSPRYKVAKRGQDVALRCDPISGHVSLFWYQQALGQGPEFLTYFQNEAQLDKSGLPSDRFFAERPEGSVSTLKIQRTQQEDSAVYLCASSLAGLKGEGQFFGPGTRLTVL.

This clone was detected only a few times. The genes are TRBV6-6 and TRBJ2-7; D gene unclear. From germline, CDR1 is MNHNY and CDR2 SVGAGI (reference sequence). The CDR3 extends over 15 amino acids. V lost 2 bases, J lost 0 bases, and 11 bases lay in between. Written as DNA, the CDR3 is TGTGCCAGCAGTTACAACAGCCAAAGCTCCTACGAGCAGTACGTC. Translation gives CASSYNSQSSYEQYV.

The V and J genes are TRBV4-2 and TRBJ2-2, with a tentative D call TRBD2 (5 bases). From germline, CDR1 is LGHNA and CDR2 YNFKEQ. This CDR3 region has 17 residues. Trimming cost V 1 base and J 0 bases, with 12 bases left between them. This CDR3 reads CASSQVSRRTNTGELFF. Here the CDR3 DNA reads TGTGCCAGCAGCCAAGTCTCAAGGAGGACGAACACCGGGGAGCTGTTTTTT.

The J gene is TRBJ1-1, the V gene TRBV7-7; maybe TRBD1 (5 bases). The CDR3 is made up of 17 amino acids. V gave up 5 bases and J gave up 4 bases, with 23 bases separating them. Germline V gene sequence: CDR1 SSHAT, CDR2 FNYEAQ (reference sequence). The CDR3 sequence is CASSPFRVGSLVTEAFF. The DNA of the CDR3 is TGTGCCAGCAGCCCCTTCAGGGTCGGGTCACTCGTCACTGAAGCTTTCTTT.

The DNA for the CDR3 is TGTGCCAGCAGCCAAGGGGCAGGAACCTACGAGCAGTACGTC. Translating it yields CASSQGAGTYEQYV. This sequence joins TRBV4-2 and TRBJ2-7; D is undetermined. Per the germline V gene, CDR1 is LGHNA and CDR2 is YNFKEQ. Trimming cost V 1 base and J 2 bases, with 9 bases left between them. The CDR3 sequence is 14 residues long.

The rearrangement links TRBV7-2 to TRBJ2-1; 7 nucleotides line up with TRBD2. V dropped 1 base and J dropped 5; count of bases not matched to a gene: 8. The germline gives CDR1 SGHTA, CDR2 FQGNSA. The CDR3 sequence is 16 residues long. This CDR3 reads CASSLDGGSSNNEQFF. The CDR3 nucleotides are TGTGCCAGCAGCTTAGACGGCGGGAGCAGCAACAATGAGCAGTTCTTC.

The chain uses TRBV9 and TRBJ1-4; D gene uncertain. This CDR3 contains 17 residues. Germline V gene data show CDR1 as SGDLS and CDR2 as YYNGEE. Trimming removed 3 bases at V and 0 bases at J, with 15 bases between. The CDR3 here is CASSGSPLDSTNEKLFF. The CDR3 nucleotides read TGTGCCAGCAGCGGCTCACCGCTAGACTCAACTAATGAAAAACTGTTTTTT.

This chain links TRBV5-1 with TRBJ2-2; D is undetermined. Trimming removed 4 bases from V and 7 bases from J, with 14 bases in between. This CDR3 has 14 amino acids. Germline values: CDR1 SGHRS, CDR2 YFSETQ. The CDR3 here is CASSLSITGGELFF. CDR3 DNA: TGCGCCAGCAGCCTGTCAATAACGGGCGGGGAGCTGTTTTTT.

The J gene is TRBJ2-7, the V gene TRBV7-8; D call uncertain. This CDR3 contains 12 residues. CDR1 is SGHVS and CDR2 is FQNEAQ in the germline V gene. V lost 5 bases, J lost 4 bases, and 9 bases lay in between. CDR3 sequence reads: CASSVVQYEQYF. DNA for the CDR3: TGTGCCAGCAGCGTAGTCCAGTACGAGCAGTACTTC.

In its sample, this clone was seen a few times. CDR3 amino acids: CASSPIGLGEEQYF. CDR3 coding DNA: TGTGCCAGCAGCCCTATAGGCCTGGGCGAAGAGCAGTACTTC. This sequence joins TRBV7-2 and TRBJ2-7, with D unresolved. V lost 5 bases and J lost 7, with 18 bases in between. CDR3 length: 14 amino acids. Looked up from germline, CDR1 is SGHTA and CDR2 is FQGNSA.

The CDR3 loop reads CASSERGQGGSPLHF. CDR3 nucleotide sequence: TGTGCCAGCAGTGAAAGGGGACAGGGTGGATCACCCCTCCACTTT. The chain is built from TRBV2 and TRBJ1-6, with TRBD1 matching 9 bases. This CDR3 comprises 15 residues. The V gene's germline CDR1 is SNHLY and CDR2 FYNNEI. The trim removed 2 bases at V and 10 bases at J, leaving 6 bases unmatched.

V and J are TRBV7-9 and TRBJ2-5; 9 bases agree with TRBD2. The better agreement between TRBJ2-7 and the DNA end casts doubt on the J call. Germline V gene sequence: CDR1 SEHNR, CDR2 FQNEAQ (reference sequence). The CDR3 runs 17 residues. CDR3 sequence reads: CASTLWVAGVTPYEQYF. In DNA, the CDR3 is TGTGCCAGCACCCTCTGGGTAGCGGGGGTTACCCCCTACGAGCAGTACTTC.

The CDR3 DNA is TGTGCCAGCAGCCCCGTTCGGGACAATGAGCAGTTCTTC. Amino acids: CASSPVRDNEQFF. This chain joins TRBV11-3 and TRBJ2-1; D not certain. CDR1 and CDR2 (germline): SGHNT, YENEEA. The V gene lost 5 bases and the J gene lost 5 bases, with 10 bases spanning the gap. This CDR3 contains 13 residues.

The V and J genes are TRBV4-3 and TRBJ1-5; TRBD1 matches at 10 bases. The CDR3 runs 15 residues. V lost 5 bases to trimming and J lost 6 bases; unmatched junction nucleotides: 7. Germline CDR1 and CDR2: LGHNA and YSLEER. The CDR3 region is CASSSMDRGSQPQHF. The CDR3 DNA sequence: TGCGCCAGCAGCTCTATGGACAGGGGGTCTCAGCCCCAGCATTTT.

This clone was counted many times. The chain has TRBV6-1 and TRBJ2-1, with D perhaps TRBD1 (6 bases). V lost 2 bases, J lost 15 bases, and 23 bases lay in between. This CDR3 region has 15 residues. Per germline, CDR1 MNHNS and CDR2 SASEGT. The CDR3 region has the DNA TGTGCCAGCAGTGAACGGGGTGGCGGTCAGGGGTCCCCGTTCTTC. Translated, it gives CASSERGGGQGSPFF.

The rearrangement uses TRBV19 and TRBJ1-5, with D tentatively TRBD1 (5 bases). The germline V gene has CDR1 LNHDA and CDR2 SQIVND (reference sequence). The CDR3 is 14 residues long. V dropped 7 bases and J dropped 5 bases, with 15 bases sitting between them. CDR3 protein: CASTKRGLHQPQHF. CDR3 coding DNA: TGTGCCAGTACTAAACGGGGCCTTCATCAGCCCCAGCATTTT.

DNA of the CDR3: TGTGCCGCGGGTTTGTGGGACACCGAAATCGGTGGCTACACCTTC. This encodes CAAGLWDTEIGGYTF. This chain joins TRBV30 and TRBJ1-2, with a possible D match to TRBD1 (6 bases). There are 15 residues in the CDR3. Germline CDR1 and CDR2: GTSNPN and SVGIG (reference sequence). Deletions cut 8 bases from V and 7 bases from J, with 26 bases between.

This clone showed up just a few times. This chain connects TRBV18 to TRBJ1-1; 7 bases are a match to TRBD1. Germline loops: CDR1 KGHSH, CDR2 LQKENI. J gave up 5 bases and V 4 bases, and 10 bases lay outside the gene matches. The CDR3 is 15 residues long. CDR3 nucleotides: TGTGCCAGCTCACACGAAAGGACAGGCAAGACTGAAGCTTTCTTT. Protein product: CASSHERTGKTEAFF.

In this sample, this clone turned up a few times. The chain couples TRBV6-6 to TRBJ2-3; the match to TRBD2 covers 7 bases. This CDR3 has 15 residues. From germline, CDR1 is MNHNY and CDR2 SVGAGI (reference sequence). V gave up 0 bases and J gave up 5 bases; unmatched junction bases: 5. CDR3 in DNA: TGTGCCAGCAGTTACTCGGGGCGGGAGCTAGATACGCAGTATTTT. It translates to CASSYSGRELDTQYF.

There are a few counts of this clone. The V and J genes are TRBV4-1 and TRBJ1-3; no clear D. Trimming removed 0 bases from V and 3 bases from J, with 9 bases in between. Germline CDR1 reads MGHRA; CDR2 reads YSYEKL. There are 15 residues in the CDR3. Here the CDR3 DNA reads TGCGCCAGCAGCCAAGAAGGCGGGTTTGGAAACACCATATATTTT. It codes for CASSQEGGFGNTIYF.

This clone occurred a few times. V usage is TRBV4-3 and J usage is TRBJ2-2; D is unresolved. Trimming removed 0 bases from V and 0 bases from J, with 8 bases in between. Germline CDR1 reads LGHNA; CDR2 reads YSLEER. This CDR3 has 16 residues. The CDR3 reads CASSQDHGSNTGELFF. The CDR3 DNA reads as TGCGCCAGCAGCCAAGATCACGGCTCGAACACCGGGGAGCTGTTTTTT.

This clone was recorded a few times. A far more abundant clone sits one base away, making this likely a read error. This chain joins TRBV5-5 and TRBJ2-6; D perhaps matches TRBD1 (7 bases). The CDR3 is 16 amino acids. CDR1 SGHKS and CDR2 YYEKEE come from the germline V gene (reference sequence). The CDR3 DNA sequence: TGTGCCTGCAGGGGGGATACGGTCTCTGGGGCCAACGTCCTGACTTTC. It is translated as CACRGDTVSGANVLTF.

This clone has only a few counts. The rearrangement uses TRBV7-2 and TRBJ1-5; D might be TRBD1 (5 bases). Trimming removed 5 bases at V and 4 bases at J, with 12 bases between. This CDR3 region has 14 residues. Germline V gene sequence: CDR1 SGHTA, CDR2 FQGNSA. The CDR3: CASSLDSFNQPQHF. In DNA form, the CDR3 reads TGTGCCAGCAGCCTCGACAGTTTTAATCAGCCCCAGCATTTT.

This clone was recorded many times. Other DNA sequences of this sample code for an identical CDR3. This chain links TRBV5-1 with TRBJ2-3, with 7 bases that match TRBD1. Germline CDR1 is SGHRS and CDR2 is YFSETQ. The CDR3 totals 14 residues. J lost 3 bases, V lost 2 bases, and 3 bases had no gene match. CDR3 sequence (DNA): TGCGCCAGCAGCTTAAGACAGGGTACAGATACGCAGTATTTT. Translating gives CASSLRQGTDTQYF. Full variable domain (missing parts from reference TRBV5-1 and TRBJ2-3): KAGVTQTPRYLIKTRGQQVTLSCSPISGHRSVSWYQQTPGQGLQFLFEYFSETQRNKGNFPGRFSGRQFSNSRSEMNVSTLELGDSALYLCASSLRQGTDTQYFGPGTRLTVL.

This clone has more than one count but fewer than ten. At one end the junction does not follow the germline gene, possibly because of a read error. The J gene is TRBJ1-1, the V gene TRBV6-6; D is ambiguous. CDR1 MNHNY and CDR2 SVGAGI come from the germline V gene (reference sequence). The CDR3 contains 12 residues. In DNA form, the CDR3 reads TGTGCCAGCAGTGGGCAGTCTCTTTTTCCACGCTTT. Translation: CASSGQSLFPRF.